This TCR beta chain was sequenced during a study of PD-L1 blockade in urothelial cancer. TCRdb's table, derived via immunoSEQ multiplex PCR, lists solely in-frame clones and lacks some. This table holds approximately 120,000 clones, 86% found once. The CDR3 has 16 amino acids. V lost 4 bases and J lost 3, with 18 bases in between. Germline V lookup: CDR1 SGDLS, CDR2 YYNGEE. The time point was: peripheral blood 6 weeks after treatment start. The source of this sequence is a man aged 50 to 60 with urothelial cancer. This sequence joins TRBV9 and TRBJ2-3; possible D gene TRBD2, 6 bases. The material was PBMCs, obtained around atezolizumab (anti-PD-L1) treatment. The CDR3 DNA is TGTGCCAGCAGCTCGCAACCGGGACTCGAAACAGATACGCAGTATTTT. This translates into CASSSQPGLETDTQYF.